These T cell receptor beta chains were read from a single sample in a study of control samples from healthy donors and cancer patients. The table came from immunoSEQ multiplex PCR; TCRdb's copy has only in-frame clones and leaves some out. The table records 98,000 or so clones, approximately 80% of them present only once. The sample consisted of blood. Receptors originate from a woman aged 25 to 39 in good health. Both conserved end residues are part of each CDR3. A D gene is named only where the DNA matches it firmly. Only some rows state a clone size, as once, few, many or a class for expanded clones.

CDR3 protein: CASSQSATGELFF
CDR3 DNA: TGCGCCAGCAGCCAGTCGGCGACCGGGGAGCTGTTTTTT
clone size: .
V gene: TRBV4-3
J gene: TRBJ2-2
D gene: .

CDR3 protein: CASSQTGREQYF
CDR3 DNA: TGTGCCAGCAGTCAGACGGGGCGCGAGCAGTACTTC
clone size: .
V gene: TRBV4-2
J gene: TRBJ2-7
D gene: .

CDR3 protein: CASSLEVYNTEAFF
CDR3 DNA: TGTGCCAGCAGCTTGGAAGTCTACAACACTGAAGCTTTCTTT
clone size: .
V gene: TRBV5-8
J gene: TRBJ1-1
D gene: .

CDR3 protein: CASPPSTQGRYGYTF
CDR3 DNA: TGTGCCAGCCCTCCCTCTACTCAGGGAAGGTATGGCTACACCTTC
clone size: .
V gene: TRBV3-1/TRBV3-2
J gene: TRBJ1-2
D gene: .

CDR3 protein: CASSFTTNTEAFF
CDR3 DNA: TGTGCCAGTAGCTTCACAACGAACACTGAAGCTTTCTTT
clone size: .
V gene: TRBV19
J gene: TRBJ1-1
D gene: .

CDR3 protein: CASSQDPGIGANVLTF
CDR3 DNA: TGCGCCAGCAGCCAAGACCCGGGGATTGGGGCCAACGTCCTGACTTTC
clone size: .
V gene: TRBV4-3
J gene: TRBJ2-6
D gene: .

CDR3 protein: CASSLAMENEAFF
CDR3 DNA: TGTGCCAGCAGCTTAGCTATGGAGAATGAAGCTTTCTTT
clone size: .
V gene: TRBV7-2
J gene: TRBJ1-1
D gene: .

CDR3 protein: CASSQNKGRFNYGYTF
CDR3 DNA: TGTGCCAGCAGCCAGAATAAGGGTCGCTTTAACTATGGCTACACCTTC
clone size: .
V gene: TRBV14
J gene: TRBJ1-2
D gene: .

CDR3 protein: CASSPPGHPGNTIYF
CDR3 DNA: TGTGCCAGCAGCCCACCGGGACATCCTGGAAACACCATATATTTT
clone size: .
V gene: TRBV11-2
J gene: TRBJ1-3
D gene: .

CDR3 protein: CASSPRDNQPQHF
CDR3 DNA: TGTGCCAGCAGCCCCCGGGACAATCAGCCCCAGCATTTT
clone size: .
V gene: TRBV7-9
J gene: TRBJ1-5
D gene: .

CDR3 protein: CAWRGGPSSYNSPLHF
CDR3 DNA: TGTGCCTGGAGGGGTGGCCCGAGCTCCTATAATTCACCCCTCCACTTT
clone size: .
V gene: TRBV30
J gene: TRBJ1-6
D gene: .

CDR3 protein: CASSVTPGQAYTGELFF
CDR3 DNA: TGTGCCAGCAGTGTAACACCGGGACAGGCCTACACCGGGGAGCTGTTTTTT
clone size: .
V gene: TRBV6-4
J gene: TRBJ2-2
D gene: TRBD1

CDR3 protein: CASSHSPGQDMNTEAFF
CDR3 DNA: TGTGCCAGCAGTCACTCCCCGGGACAGGACATGAACACTGAAGCTTTCTTT
clone size: .
V gene: TRBV27
J gene: TRBJ1-1
D gene: TRBD1

CDR3 protein: CASRPTNPGAYNEQFF
CDR3 DNA: TGTGCCAGCAGACCTACCAACCCGGGAGCTTACAATGAGCAGTTCTTC
clone size: .
V gene: TRBV6-2/TRBV6-3
J gene: TRBJ2-1
D gene: .

CDR3 protein: CASSSGRGPGNTIYF
CDR3 DNA: TGTGCCAGCAGCAGCGGGCGAGGTCCTGGAAACACCATATATTTT
clone size: .
V gene: TRBV7-6
J gene: TRBJ1-3
D gene: .

CDR3 protein: CASSESFPDRGRDEQFF
CDR3 DNA: TGTGCCAGCAGTGAATCCTTCCCGGACAGGGGGCGCGATGAGCAGTTCTTC
clone size: .
V gene: TRBV2
J gene: TRBJ2-1
D gene: TRBD1

CDR3 protein: CASSSRQGLGTEAFF
CDR3 DNA: TGCGCCAGCAGCTCTAGACAGGGACTCGGCACTGAAGCTTTCTTT
clone size: .
V gene: TRBV5-1
J gene: TRBJ1-1
D gene: TRBD1

CDR3 protein: CAWSGGQGDSNQPQHF
CDR3 DNA: TGTGCCTGGAGTGGGGGACAGGGGGATAGCAATCAGCCCCAGCATTTT
clone size: .
V gene: TRBV30
J gene: TRBJ1-5
D gene: TRBD1

CDR3 protein: CASSKVAGGTYEQYF
CDR3 DNA: TGTGCCAGCAGTAAGGTAGCGGGGGGGACCTACGAGCAGTACTTC
clone size: .
V gene: TRBV6-5
J gene: TRBJ2-7
D gene: TRBD2

CDR3 protein: CASRPGQGAVGNQPQHF
CDR3 DNA: TGTGCCAGTAGGCCGGGACAGGGGGCCGTGGGCAATCAGCCCCAGCATTTT
clone size: once
V gene: TRBV19
J gene: TRBJ1-5
D gene: TRBD1

CDR3 protein: CASSPKRVRGNTIYF
CDR3 DNA: TGCGCCAGCTCCCCCAAGAGGGTGCGGGGAAACACCATATATTTT
clone size: .
V gene: TRBV23-1
J gene: TRBJ1-3
D gene: .

CDR3 protein: CATTPPGTDTQYF
CDR3 DNA: TGTGCCACCACGCCCCCCGGCACAGATACGCAGTATTTT
clone size: .
V gene: TRBV24-1
J gene: TRBJ2-3
D gene: .

CDR3 protein: CASSSPLGAGYEQYF
CDR3 DNA: TGCGCCAGCAGCTCGCCTTTAGGGGCAGGGTACGAGCAGTACTTC
clone size: .
V gene: TRBV5-1
J gene: TRBJ2-7
D gene: .

CDR3 protein: CASSSLAGGPGETQYF
CDR3 DNA: TGCGCCAGCAGCTCTCTAGCGGGGGGGCCGGGAGAGACCCAGTACTTC
clone size: .
V gene: TRBV5-1
J gene: TRBJ2-5
D gene: TRBD2

CDR3 protein: CASSPGARYGYTF
CDR3 DNA: TGTGCCAGCAGCCCGGGGGCCCGCTATGGCTACACCTTC
clone size: .
V gene: TRBV7-9
J gene: TRBJ1-2
D gene: .

CDR3 protein: CASSLGQGPTANYGYTF
CDR3 DNA: TGTGCCAGCAGCTTGGGACAGGGGCCTACAGCTAACTATGGCTACACCTTC
clone size: once
V gene: TRBV5-4
J gene: TRBJ1-2
D gene: TRBD1

CDR3 protein: CASSRQRNTEAFF
CDR3 DNA: TGTGCCAGCAGTCGACAGAGGAACACTGAAGCTTTCTTT
clone size: .
V gene: TRBV6-2/TRBV6-3
J gene: TRBJ1-1
D gene: .

CDR3 protein: CSVEAGGMNEQYF
CDR3 DNA: TGCAGCGTTGAGGCGGGGGGTATGAACGAGCAGTACTTC
clone size: once
V gene: TRBV29-1
J gene: TRBJ2-7
D gene: TRBD2

CDR3 protein: CASSPSGYGYTF
CDR3 DNA: TGTGCCAGCAGCCCCTCCGGCTATGGCTACACCTTC
clone size: .
V gene: TRBV12-3/TRBV12-4
J gene: TRBJ1-2
D gene: .

CDR3 protein: CASSYGTPHTGELFF
CDR3 DNA: TGTGCCAGCAGTTACGGGACGCCCCACACCGGGGAGCTGTTTTTT
clone size: .
V gene: TRBV6-5
J gene: TRBJ2-2
D gene: .

CDR3 protein: CAISRGQAGANSPLHF
CDR3 DNA: TGTGCCATCAGCCGCGGACAGGCGGGGGCCAATTCACCCCTCCACTTT
clone size: .
V gene: TRBV10-3
J gene: TRBJ1-6
D gene: TRBD1

CDR3 protein: CASSLKTGANTEAFF
CDR3 DNA: TGCGCCAGCAGCCTGAAGACGGGAGCGAACACTGAAGCTTTCTTT
clone size: .
V gene: TRBV5-1
J gene: TRBJ1-1
D gene: .

CDR3 protein: CASSLWTTSVSQETQYF
CDR3 DNA: TGTGCCAGCAGCCTGTGGACCACATCGGTATCCCAAGAGACCCAGTACTTC
clone size: .
V gene: TRBV7-2
J gene: TRBJ2-5
D gene: .

CDR3 protein: CASSNRGSNEKLFF
CDR3 DNA: TGTGCCAGTAGTAACAGGGGGTCTAATGAAAAACTGTTTTTT
clone size: .
V gene: TRBV19
J gene: TRBJ1-4
D gene: TRBD1

CDR3 protein: CASSLEDIRGTEAFF
CDR3 DNA: TGTGCCAGCAGCTTAGAGGACATAAGAGGCACTGAAGCTTTCTTT
clone size: few
V gene: TRBV7-2
J gene: TRBJ1-1
D gene: .

CDR3 protein: CSVSFPYEQYF
CDR3 DNA: TGCAGCGTTTCGTTCCCATACGAGCAGTACTTC
clone size: .
V gene: TRBV29-1
J gene: TRBJ2-7
D gene: .

CDR3 protein: CASLWQAEMDTQYF
CDR3 DNA: TGTGCTAGCCTTTGGCAGGCCGAGATGGATACGCAGTATTTT
clone size: .
V gene: TRBV12-5
J gene: TRBJ2-3
D gene: .

CDR3 protein: CASSYSGRVSYNEQFF
CDR3 DNA: TGTGCCAGCAGTTACTCTGGCAGGGTGTCCTACAATGAGCAGTTCTTC
clone size: .
V gene: TRBV6-5
J gene: TRBJ2-1
D gene: .